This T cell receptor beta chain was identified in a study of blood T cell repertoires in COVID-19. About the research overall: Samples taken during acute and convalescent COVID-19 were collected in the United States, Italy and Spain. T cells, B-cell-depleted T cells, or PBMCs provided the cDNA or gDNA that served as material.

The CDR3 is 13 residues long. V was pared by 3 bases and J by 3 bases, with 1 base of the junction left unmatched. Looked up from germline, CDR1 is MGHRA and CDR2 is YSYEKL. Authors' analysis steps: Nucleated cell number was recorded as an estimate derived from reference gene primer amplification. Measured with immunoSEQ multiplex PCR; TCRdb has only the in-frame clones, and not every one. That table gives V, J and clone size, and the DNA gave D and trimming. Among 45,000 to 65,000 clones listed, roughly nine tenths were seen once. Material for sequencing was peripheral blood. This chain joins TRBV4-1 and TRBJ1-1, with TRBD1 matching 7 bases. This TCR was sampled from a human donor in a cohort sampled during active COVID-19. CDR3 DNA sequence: TGCGCCAGCAGCCAGACAGGGTACACTGAAGCTTTCTTT. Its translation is CASSQTGYTEAFF.